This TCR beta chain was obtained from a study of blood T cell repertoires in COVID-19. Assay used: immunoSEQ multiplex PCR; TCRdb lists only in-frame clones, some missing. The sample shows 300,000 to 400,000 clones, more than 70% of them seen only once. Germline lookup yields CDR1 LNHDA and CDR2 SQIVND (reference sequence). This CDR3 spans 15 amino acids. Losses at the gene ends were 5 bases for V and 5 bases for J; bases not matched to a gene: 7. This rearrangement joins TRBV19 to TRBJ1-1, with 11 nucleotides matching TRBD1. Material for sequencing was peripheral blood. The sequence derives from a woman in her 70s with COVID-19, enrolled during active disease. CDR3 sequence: CASSPRTGGATEAFF. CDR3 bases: TGTGCCAGTAGTCCCCGGACAGGGGGCGCGACTGAAGCTTTCTTT.